The rows below give T cell receptor beta chains drawn from one sample of a study of radiotherapy plus CTLA-4 blockade in lung cancer. Using immunoSEQ multiplex PCR, the repertoire was profiled, and TCRdb retains in-frame clones only, with some absent. Altogether tens of thousands of clones are present, over 65% being singletons, with the ten largest covering approximately 9%. Specimen: peripheral blood, collected from a patient treated with radiotherapy plus ipilimumab. These receptors were collected from a human donor with non-small cell lung cancer who had stable disease on radiotherapy plus ipilimumab. CDR3s leave out the opening cysteine and the closing phenylalanine or tryptophan.

V	J	CDR3
TRBV18	TRBJ1-1	ASSREEALNTEAF
TRBV18	TRBJ1-1	ASSPLLGLSEAF
TRBV5-6	TRBJ2-1	ASSSAVSRDRVYNEQF
TRBV5-1	TRBJ2-1	ASSLELAAYNEQF
TRBV5-6	TRBJ1-2	ASTQRTTPGYGYT
TRBV19	TRBJ1-2	ASKTGGAGDYGYT
TRBV27	TRBJ1-5	ASSLSAGYSNQPQH
TRBV27	TRBJ2-1	ASTQRGAYNEQF
TRBV5-1	TRBJ1-2	ASSYDYGYT
TRBV25-1	TRBJ1-5	ASSLAQVNQPQH
TRBV9	TRBJ2-1	ASTRQGSENEQF
TRBV7-2	TRBJ2-5	ASSLTGAGRETQY
TRBV5-1	TRBJ2-5	ASSLAGTEGETQY
TRBV15	TRBJ2-3	ATSREALQFTDTQY
TRBV7-9	TRBJ1-4	ASSPQGLANEKLF
TRBV29-1	TRBJ2-6	SGGTGANVLT
TRBV5-1	TRBJ2-2	ASSLADREDTGELF
TRBV7-2	TRBJ1-1	ASSLILGDTEAF
TRBV28	TRBJ1-1	ASGGGMNTEAF
TRBV25-1	TRBJ2-3	ASIGAGGEADTQY
TRBV6-5	TRBJ1-2	ASSYSGRAVGYT
TRBV10-3	TRBJ1-1	AITATPGQGTEAF
TRBV6-4	TRBJ2-2	ASSEEGPNTGELF
TRBV5-5	TRBJ1-3	ASSLGGHLGNTIY
TRBV11-2	TRBJ2-5	ASSLKFDRTWETQY
TRBV25-1	TRBJ1-6	ASSEGGTVPLH
TRBV9	TRBJ1-4	ASSLQGGYEKLF
TRBV11-2	TRBJ1-2	ASSLEQGSGYT
TRBV7-6	TRBJ2-3	ASSLFGGGADTQY
TRBV11-2	TRBJ2-7	ASSPADEQY
TRBV5-4	TRBJ1-2	ASSFGQTYGYT
TRBV5-6	TRBJ1-2	ASGDDRGSYGYT
TRBV7-2	TRBJ1-4	ASSEGGSNEKLF
TRBV2	TRBJ2-2	ASRPLGGRGEVRTGELF
TRBV6-1	TRBJ1-1	ASSEAGGGGGTEAF
TRBV10-3	TRBJ1-1	AIGGWGAEAF
TRBV5-4	TRBJ2-3	ASSLTDSDTQY
TRBV7-3	TRBJ1-1	ASSSDSNTEAF
TRBV9	TRBJ2-1	ASSNLGQGAYNEQF
TRBV14	TRBJ2-3	ASSQLVVTDTQY
TRBV21-1	TRBJ2-2	ASRGHLNTGELF